Included here is one T cell receptor (beta chain) sequence, with context. Its matching antigen is unknown. Generation of TCR beta libraries employed quantitative 5'-RACE incorporating molecular barcodes. TCRdb fed the 5' RACE reads into MiXCR, producing one record per CDR3 protein. The data show 210,000 or so distinct CDR3 sequences, approximately 7.6% seen once. This record belongs to a study of CD8 T cells in ankylosing spondylitis. Study-wide findings and caveats: In ankylosing spondylitis patients, matched synovial fluid reportedly showed significant enrichment of disease-linked clones. Previous work reported some of these motif variants in the synovial fluid and blood of reactive arthritis. There was a TCR beta motif, made of several highly homologous variants, that appeared characteristic of ankylosing spondylitis blood.

CDR3 length: 16 amino acids. Trimming cost V 4 bases and J 3 bases, with 17 bases left between them. Germline loops: CDR1 SGHNT, CDR2 YYREEE (reference sequence). The TCR comes from a female donor with ankylosing spondylitis or in good health (not recorded which). The J gene is TRBJ1-3, the V gene TRBV5-4, with D maybe TRBD1 (5 bases). Material: blood, either unsorted or a sorted T cell fraction (not recorded which). In nucleotides, the CDR3 is TGTGCCAGCAGCGCCGTATCGGGAGGGGATGGAAACACCATATATTTT. It codes for CASSAVSGGDGNTIYF.